Given below is one TCR beta chain in context. Its antigen remains unidentified. Exposure to brentuximab vedotin varied, and each patient had relapsed following autologous stem cell transplantation. This CDR3 comprises 11 residues. Germline V gene lookup returns CDR1 WSHSY and CDR2 SAAADI. V was clipped by 3 bases and J by 4 bases, with 1 base between them. The assay was immunoSEQ multiplex PCR, and TCRdb's table has in-frame clones only and misses some. The table lists fewer than 75,000 clones, 88% of them singletons. The sample originates from a study of PD-1 blockade in classical Hodgkin lymphoma. Looking at the study overall: Intravenous nivolumab at 3 mg/kg was given to patients every 2 weeks.

Study-level results: The baseline diversity of complete responders showed similarity to that of newly diagnosed patients. Patients who began taking nivolumab under 1 year after ASCT were left out. Unlike CD8+ TCR diversity, which did not rise significantly by C4D1, CD4+ TCR diversity did.

The chain carries TRBV10-2 and TRBJ2-1; D ambiguous. Sample: peripheral blood mononuclear cells (PBMCs), taken before the second cycle of nivolumab. This TCR was sampled from a human donor with classical Hodgkin lymphoma. The CDR3 loop is CASSDYNEQFF. The DNA of the CDR3 is TGCGCCAGCAGTGATTACAATGAGCAGTTCTTC.